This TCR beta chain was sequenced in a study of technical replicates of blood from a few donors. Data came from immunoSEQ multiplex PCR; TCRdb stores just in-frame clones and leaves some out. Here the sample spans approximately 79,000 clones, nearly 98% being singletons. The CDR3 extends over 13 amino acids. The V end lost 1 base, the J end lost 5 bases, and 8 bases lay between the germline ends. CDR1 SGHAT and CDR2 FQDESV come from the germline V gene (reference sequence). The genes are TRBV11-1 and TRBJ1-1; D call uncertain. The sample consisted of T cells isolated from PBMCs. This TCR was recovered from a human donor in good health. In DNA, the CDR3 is TGTGCCAGCAGCTTAGTGCGGTGGACTGAAGCTTTCTTT. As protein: CASSLVRWTEAFF.